The T cell receptor beta chain described here comes from a study of CD8+CD57+ T cells in acquired aplastic anemia. Study in general: CD4+ and CD8+ cells, once sorted, gave DNA averaging about 3 ug. Study-wide findings and caveats: It was found that more than 25 CD8+ CDR3 sequences were shared between patients and controls. Patient and control CD8+ Simpson's diversity was not significantly different.

Per the germline V gene, CDR1 is SGHTA and CDR2 is FQGTGA. The CDR3 is 14 residues long. CDR3 and TCR beta VDJ profiling relied on a genomic DNA template. TCRdb reprocessed the reads with MiXCR, giving one entry per CDR3 protein. The sample holds 270,000 or so distinct CDR3 sequences; less than 85% are singletons and the top ten take about 41%. Patients selected for sequencing had displayed CD8+CD57+ cell expansion by flow cytometry. To note about this clonotype: Its target is not known. The junction and the germline gene differ at one end; a read error may be behind it.

The V gene is TRBV7-3, the J gene TRBJ2-5, with TRBD2 as a possible D gene (6 bases). The TCR originated in a human donor with aplastic anemia. Specimen: sorted CD4+, CD8+, or CD8+CD57+ T cells (not recorded which) from PBMCs. CDR3: CASSPRGTWGATQF. Written as DNA, the CDR3 is TGTGCCAGCAGCCCACGGGGGACCTGGGGAGCCACCCAGTTC.